A selection of T cell receptor beta chains follows, all from one sample in a study of cytomegalovirus exposure and HLA in healthy donors. Here immunoSEQ multiplex PCR was the method, and the copy in TCRdb shows in-frame clones only, minus some. The data show 100,000 or so clones, about 75% seen once. Sequencing used PBMCs. These receptors came from a man aged 25-40 years in good health and CMV-seropositive. Both conserved end residues are part of each CDR3.

V,J,CDR3
TRBV6-5,TRBJ2-3,CASSYRGLVGTDTQYF
TRBV13,TRBJ1-6,CASSLGDRENSPLHF
TRBV6-1,TRBJ2-1,CASRRTSGGANEQFF
TRBV9,TRBJ2-1,CASSGEGQGINNEQFF
TRBV2,TRBJ2-7,CASTGTAGAIEQYF
TRBV10-1,TRBJ1-2,CASPGRPQGLQRNGYTF
TRBV6-5,TRBJ1-3,CASSYSSQPGGNTIYF
TRBV28,TRBJ2-3,CASSFGGEDTQYF
TRBV11-2,TRBJ2-5,CASSVQGPPKTQYF
TRBV18,TRBJ2-3,CASSPTFNPQTSTDTQYF
TRBV28,TRBJ1-4,CASSPDRRKLFF
TRBV19,TRBJ2-7,CASSRGSYEQYF
TRBV7-9,TRBJ2-1,CASSLDPGQGSYNEQFF
TRBV5-1,TRBJ2-7,CASSLLGLAGGRQISYEQYF
TRBV2,TRBJ2-1,CASSYADRVSEQFF
TRBV7-2,TRBJ2-2,CASSLGLASTGELFF
TRBV19,TRBJ1-5,CASSIMSGGNQPQHF
TRBV7-3,TRBJ2-7,CASSLSTGGRHSYEQYF
TRBV7-8,TRBJ1-5,CASSLAADNQPQHF
TRBV7-8,TRBJ2-1,CASSPNTGDRGLNEQFF
TRBV1,TRBJ1-4,CTSSQTGTNEKLFF
TRBV30,TRBJ1-5,CAWRGLGNQPQHF
TRBV9,TRBJ1-6,CASSPHQGNNSPLHF
TRBV4-2,TRBJ2-1,CASSQVRQGSSYNEQFF
TRBV18,TRBJ1-4,CASSPTGEWLEKLFF
TRBV11-3,TRBJ2-7,CASSPKTGQGMSRYEQYF
TRBV30,TRBJ1-2,CAWTFRDGYTF
TRBV6-1,TRBJ2-5,CASRGFGGETQYF
TRBV7-2,TRBJ1-5,CASSSNAAIQPQHF
TRBV27,TRBJ1-1,CASSSLGGGTEAFF
TRBV4-1,TRBJ1-1,CASSQVDRGRGTEAFF
TRBV4-1,TRBJ2-7,CASSQGQVQYF
TRBV5-4,TRBJ2-3,CASSLGLAGYTDTQYF
TRBV5-1,TRBJ1-1,CASSIRDTGNRYTEAFF
TRBV27,TRBJ2-6,CASSFIRAGGAGANVLTF
TRBV6-1,TRBJ1-1,CASSEVYRGRTEAFF
TRBV9,TRBJ2-3,CASSPPGGGSTDTQYF
TRBV7-8,TRBJ1-5,CASSGAVSGSNQPQHF
TRBV4-1,TRBJ2-3,CASSQGWGQATDTQYF
TRBV9,TRBJ2-3,CASSVGSLAGGRADTQYF
TRBV5-4,TRBJ2-5,CASSLGLAGGQETQYF
TRBV28,TRBJ1-5,CASSSEVQPQHF
TRBV2,TRBJ2-3,CASSEVYTDTQYF
TRBV7-2,TRBJ1-2,CASSYYSRQANGYGYTF
TRBV6-6,TRBJ1-2,CASSYLGTDYGYTF
TRBV25-1,NA,CASSSRVSSYEQYF
TRBV7-8,TRBJ1-3,CASSWWEAAGNTIYF
TRBV7-2,TRBJ1-1,CASSPPQGFTEAFF
TRBV11-2,TRBJ2-5,CASNRWLGETQYF
TRBV19,TRBJ1-2,CASSPRVNYGYTF
TRBV18,TRBJ1-1,CASTARARITEAFF